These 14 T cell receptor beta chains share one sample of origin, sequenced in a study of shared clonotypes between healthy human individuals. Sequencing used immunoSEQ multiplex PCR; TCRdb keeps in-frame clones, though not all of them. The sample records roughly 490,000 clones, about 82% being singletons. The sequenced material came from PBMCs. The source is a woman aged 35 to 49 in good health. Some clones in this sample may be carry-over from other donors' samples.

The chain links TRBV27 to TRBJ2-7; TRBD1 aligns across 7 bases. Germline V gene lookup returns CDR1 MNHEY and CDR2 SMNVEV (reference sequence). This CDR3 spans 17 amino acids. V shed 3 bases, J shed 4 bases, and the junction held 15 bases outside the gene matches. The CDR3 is CASSLRPGQRSLYEQYF. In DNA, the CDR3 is TGTGCCAGCAGTTTGCGTCCGGGACAGCGAAGCCTTTACGAGCAGTACTTC.

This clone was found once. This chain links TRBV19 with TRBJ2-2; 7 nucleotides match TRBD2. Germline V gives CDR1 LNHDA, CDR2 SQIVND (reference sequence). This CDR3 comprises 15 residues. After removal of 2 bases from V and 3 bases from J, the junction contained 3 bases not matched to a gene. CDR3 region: CASSITSADTGELFF. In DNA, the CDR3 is TGTGCCAGTAGTATAACTAGCGCGGACACCGGGGAGCTGTTTTTT.

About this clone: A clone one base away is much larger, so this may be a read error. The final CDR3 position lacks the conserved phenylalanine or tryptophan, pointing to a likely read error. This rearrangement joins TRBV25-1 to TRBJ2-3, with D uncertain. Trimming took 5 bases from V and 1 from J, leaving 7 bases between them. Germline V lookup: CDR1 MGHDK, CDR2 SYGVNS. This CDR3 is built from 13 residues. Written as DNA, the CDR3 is TGTGCCAGCAGTAGTCAGGGCACAGATACGCAGTATCTT. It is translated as CASSSQGTDTQYL.

CDR3 coding DNA: TGTGCCAGCAGACTGACTAGCGGTACCTACGAGCAGTACTTC. Its translation is CASRLTSGTYEQYF. The V and J genes are TRBV2 and TRBJ2-7, with 9 bases matching TRBD2. From germline, CDR1 is SNHLY and CDR2 FYNNEI. The length of the CDR3 is 14 residues. The V and J ends lost 6 bases and 2 bases, in that order; junction bases with no gene match: 5.

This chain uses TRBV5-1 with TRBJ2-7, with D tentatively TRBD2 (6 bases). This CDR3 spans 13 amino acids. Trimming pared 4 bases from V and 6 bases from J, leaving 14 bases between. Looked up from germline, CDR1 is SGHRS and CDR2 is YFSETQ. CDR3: CASSAQTSSEQYF. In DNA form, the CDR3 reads TGCGCCAGCAGCGCCCAAACTAGCTCCGAGCAGTACTTC. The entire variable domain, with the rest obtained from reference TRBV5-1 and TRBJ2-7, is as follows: KAGVTQTPRYLIKTRGQQVTLSCSPISGHRSVSWYQQTPGQGLQFLFEYFSETQRNKGNFPGRFSGRQFSNSRSEMNVSTLELGDSALYLCASSAQTSSEQYFGPGTRLTVT.

CDR3 coding DNA: TGTGCCAGCAGTCAGCGGGGACTAGCGGCCTACGAGCAGTACTTC. Translated, it gives CASSQRGLAAYEQYF. The V and J genes are TRBV7-8 and TRBJ2-7, with TRBD2 matching over 11 bases. This CDR3 has 15 residues. CDR1 is SGHVS and CDR2 is FQNEAQ in the germline V gene. The V segment lost 6 bases and the J segment 2 bases; nucleotides outside the gene matches: 6.

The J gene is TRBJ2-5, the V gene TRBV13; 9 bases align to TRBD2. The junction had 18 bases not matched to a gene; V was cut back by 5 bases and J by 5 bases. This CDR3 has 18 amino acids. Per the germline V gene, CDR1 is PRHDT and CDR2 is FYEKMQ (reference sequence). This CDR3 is CASSTNPGLAPNEETQYF. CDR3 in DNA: TGTGCCAGCAGCACGAACCCGGGACTAGCCCCCAACGAGGAGACCCAGTACTTC. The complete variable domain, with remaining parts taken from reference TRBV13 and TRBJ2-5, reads AAGVIQSPRHLIKEKRETATLKCYPIPRHDTVYWYQQGPGQDPQFLISFYEKMQSDKGSIPDRFSAQQFSDYHSELNMSSLELGDSALYFCASSTNPGLAPNEETQYFGPGTRLLVL.

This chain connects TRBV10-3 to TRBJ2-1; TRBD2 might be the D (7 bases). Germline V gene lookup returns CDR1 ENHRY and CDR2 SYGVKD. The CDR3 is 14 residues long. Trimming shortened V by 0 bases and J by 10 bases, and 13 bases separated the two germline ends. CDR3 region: CAISESTGGREQFF. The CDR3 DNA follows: TGTGCCATCAGTGAGTCTACGGGGGGCCGGGAGCAGTTCTTC.

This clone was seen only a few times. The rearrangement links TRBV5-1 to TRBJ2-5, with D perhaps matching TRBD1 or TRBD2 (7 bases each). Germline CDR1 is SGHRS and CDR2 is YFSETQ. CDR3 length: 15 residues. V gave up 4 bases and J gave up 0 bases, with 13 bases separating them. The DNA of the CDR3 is TGCGCCAGCAGCGTGGCAGGGGGGGACCAAGAGACCCAGTACTTC. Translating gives CASSVAGGDQETQYF. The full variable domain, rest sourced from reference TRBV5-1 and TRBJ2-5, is KAGVTQTPRYLIKTRGQQVTLSCSPISGHRSVSWYQQTPGQGLQFLFEYFSETQRNKGNFPGRFSGRQFSNSRSEMNVSTLELGDSALYLCASSVAGGDQETQYFGPGTRLLVL.

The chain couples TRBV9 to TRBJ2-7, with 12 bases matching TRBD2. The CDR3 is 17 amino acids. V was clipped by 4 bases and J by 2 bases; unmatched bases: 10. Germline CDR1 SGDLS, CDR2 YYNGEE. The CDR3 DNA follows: TGTGCCAGCAGCCCCCACGGCGGACTAGCGGGACCCTACGAGCAGTACTTC. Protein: CASSPHGGLAGPYEQYF.

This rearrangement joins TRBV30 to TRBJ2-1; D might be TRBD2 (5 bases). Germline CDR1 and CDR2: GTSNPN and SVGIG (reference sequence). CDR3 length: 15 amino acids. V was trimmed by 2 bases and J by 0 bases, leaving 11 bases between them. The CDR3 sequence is CAWSRGFGSYNEQFF. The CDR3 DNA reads TGTGCCTGGAGTCGAGGGTTTGGCTCCTACAATGAGCAGTTCTTC. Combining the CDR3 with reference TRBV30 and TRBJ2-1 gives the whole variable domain SQTIHQWPATLVQPVGSPLSLECTVEGTSNPNLYWYRQAAGRGLQLLFYSVGIGQISSEVPQNLSASRPQDRQFILSSKKLLLSDSGFYLCAWSRGFGSYNEQFFGPGTRLTVL.

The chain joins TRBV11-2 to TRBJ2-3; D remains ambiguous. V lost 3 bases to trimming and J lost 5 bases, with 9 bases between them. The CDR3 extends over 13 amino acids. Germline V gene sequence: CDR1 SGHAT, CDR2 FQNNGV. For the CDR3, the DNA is TGTGCCAGCAGCTTGGACCGATTAGATACGCAGTATTTT. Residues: CASSLDRLDTQYF.

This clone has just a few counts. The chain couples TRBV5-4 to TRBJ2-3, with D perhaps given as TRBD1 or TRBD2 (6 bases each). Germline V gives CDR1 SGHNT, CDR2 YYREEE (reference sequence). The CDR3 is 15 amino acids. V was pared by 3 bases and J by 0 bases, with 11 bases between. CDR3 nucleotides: TGTGCCAGCAGCTCCGGAGGGGGTAGCACAGATACGCAGTATTTT. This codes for CASSSGGGSTDTQYF.

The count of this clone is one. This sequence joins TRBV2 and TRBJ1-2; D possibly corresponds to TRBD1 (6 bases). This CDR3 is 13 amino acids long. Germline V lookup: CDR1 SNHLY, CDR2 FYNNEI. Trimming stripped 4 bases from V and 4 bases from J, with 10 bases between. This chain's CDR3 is CASSATGPYGYTF. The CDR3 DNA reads TGTGCCAGCAGTGCTACAGGGCCCTATGGCTACACCTTC.